The rows below give T cell receptor beta chains drawn from one sample of a study of siplizumab effects on memory and regulatory T cells. Sequencing was performed with immunoSEQ multiplex PCR; in TCRdb, only in-frame clones are kept and a portion is missing. The table records tens of thousands of clones, around 95% of them present only once. Material for sequencing was naive CD4+ T cells sorted from blood. Receptors originate from a human donor in good health. Each CDR3 is given with its conserved first and last residue. A D gene is named only where the DNA matches it firmly. Not all rows give a size; the values are once, few, many and, for expanded clones, a class.

TRBV9	TRBJ2-3	TRBD2	NA	CASSVDRSVSGTDF	TGTGCCAGCAGCGTAGATCGAAGTGTTAGCGGGACCGATTTT
TRBV2	TRBJ1-5	TRBD1	few	CASTRDRGLSNQPQHF	TGTGCCAGCACCCGGGACAGGGGACTTAGCAATCAGCCCCAGCATTTT
TRBV19	TRBJ1-1	TRBD1	NA	CASNTPAGGGNTEAFF	TGTGCCAGTAACACCCCCGCAGGGGGGGGGAACACTGAAGCTTTCTTT
TRBV4-3	TRBJ2-1	NA	NA	CASHVGAKGFF	TGCGCCAGCCACGTGGGGGCCAAGGGGTTCTTC
TRBV5-4	TRBJ2-3	TRBD1	NA	CASSRTGASTGVVDTQYF	TGTGCCAGCAGCCGAACTGGCGCGTCCACAGGGGTGGTAGATACGCAGTATTTT
TRBV18	TRBJ1-2	NA	NA	CASSPAANYGYTF	TGTGCCAGCTCACCCGCGGCTAACTATGGCTACACCTTC
TRBV2	TRBJ2-1	NA	NA	CASTGFNEQFF	TGTGCCAGCACGGGTTTTAATGAGCAGTTCTTC
TRBV19	TRBJ1-1	NA	NA	CASSMGQGNTEAFF	TGTGCCAGTAGTATGGGGCAGGGCAACACTGAAGCTTTCTTT
TRBV18	TRBJ1-2	NA	once	CASSPTENYGYTF	TGTGCCAGCTCACCCACAGAGAACTATGGCTACACCTTC
TRBV6-5	TRBJ2-5	NA	NA	CASSYEQGGETQYF	TGTGCCAGCAGTTATGAACAGGGCGGGGAGACCCAGTACTTC
TRBV7-5	TRBJ2-3	NA	NA	CVRSLDGPKEDTQYF	TGTGTCAGAAGCTTAGACGGGCCGAAGGAGGATACGCAGTATTTT
TRBV7-6	TRBJ2-2	TRBD1	NA	CASSLALRTRQTGGEGTGELFF	TGTGCCAGCAGCTTAGCCCTTCGCACCAGGCAGACAGGGGGCGAGGGCACCGGGGAGCTGTTTTTT
TRBV6-1	TRBJ2-1	NA	NA	CASLGGSSYNEQFF	TGTGCCAGTCTAGGGGGGAGCTCCTACAATGAGCAGTTCTTC
TRBV11-3	TRBJ2-6	NA	once	CASSPYTVSSGANVLTF	TGTGCCAGCAGCCCTTACACTGTTAGCTCTGGGGCCAACGTCCTGACTTTC
TRBV5-1	TRBJ1-2	NA	NA	CASSLEGGVIYGYTF	TGCGCCAGCAGCTTGGAGGGAGGGGTGATTTATGGCTACACCTTC
TRBV18	TRBJ2-3	NA	NA	CASSPALVGRTDTQYF	TGTGCCAGCTCACCAGCTCTAGTGGGGCGAACAGATACGCAGTATTTT
TRBV6-6	TRBJ2-3	NA	NA	CASSFDIGGTDTQYF	TGTGCCAGCAGTTTTGACATAGGGGGCACAGATACGCAGTATTTT
TRBV7-2	TRBJ2-6	NA	NA	CASSIPSRANVLTF	TGTGCCAGCAGCATCCCCTCCAGGGCCAACGTCCTGACTTTC
TRBV19	TRBJ1-5	TRBD1	few	CASGSGQGLNQPQHF	TGTGCCAGTGGGTCCGGACAGGGCCTCAATCAGCCCCAGCATTTT
TRBV14	TRBJ2-3	NA	NA	CASSQYTDTQYF	TGTGCCAGCAGCCAATACACAGATACGCAGTATTTT
TRBV9	TRBJ2-7	TRBD2	NA	CASSVDLAGGNEQYF	TGTGCCAGCAGCGTAGACCTAGCGGGGGGTAACGAGCAGTACTTC
TRBV30	TRBJ1-5	NA	NA	CAWSVAGGGQPQHF	TGTGCCTGGAGTGTAGCGGGGGGCGGACAGCCCCAGCATTTT
TRBV2	TRBJ1-5	TRBD1	NA	CASAWDSSYNQPQHF	TGTGCCAGCGCATGGGACAGCTCATACAATCAGCCCCAGCATTTT
TRBV6-6	TRBJ1-1	NA	few	CATRWDTEAFF	TGTGCCACCCGGTGGGACACTGAAGCTTTCTTT
TRBV5-1	TRBJ1-5	NA	NA	CASSLDISQPQHF	TGCGCCAGCAGCTTGGACATCAGCCAGCCCCAGCATTTT
TRBV7-2	TRBJ1-2	NA	NA	CASSLQTRGGYTF	TGTGCCAGCAGCTTACAAACCCGAGGTGGCTACACCTTC
TRBV19	TRBJ2-6	NA	NA	CASSIRISGNLLNLNSGANVLTF	TGTGCCAGTAGTATTCGAATTTCAGGGAACCTTCTCAACCTTAATTCTGGGGCCAACGTCCTGACTTTC
TRBV28	TRBJ2-3	NA	NA	CASSLFRESKDTQYF	TGTGCCAGCAGTTTATTCAGGGAGAGTAAAGATACGCAGTATTTT
TRBV27	TRBJ1-2	TRBD1	NA	CASSLFPPRDRGYGYTF	TGTGCCAGCAGTTTATTTCCTCCCCGGGACAGAGGGTATGGCTACACCTTC
TRBV4-1	TRBJ1-2	NA	NA	CASSHRKGRPWRYYGYTF	TGCGCCAGCAGCCATCGCAAAGGACGGCCTTGGCGGTACTATGGCTACACCTTC
TRBV7-2	TRBJ2-2	NA	NA	CASSLAGGPNTGELFF	TGTGCCAGCAGCTTAGCGGGGGGCCCCAACACCGGGGAGCTGTTTTTT